A single sample gave rise to the 31 T cell receptor beta chains below, sequenced in a study of technical replicates of blood from a handful of donors. Generated by immunoSEQ multiplex PCR, the TCRdb table keeps only in-frame clones and is missing some. The sample lists 80,000 to 100,000 clones, roughly 96% seen once, with around 0.21% in the top ten. Sequencing was done on a sample of T cells isolated from PBMCs. These receptors all stem from a human donor in good health.

The chain is built from TRBV5-1 and TRBJ2-2; 11 bases match TRBD2. The length of the CDR3 is 16 residues. Looked up from germline, CDR1 is SGHRS and CDR2 is YFSETQ. With 2 bases clipped from V and 1 base from J, the junction kept 1 base outside the gene matches. The CDR3 region has the DNA TGCGCCAGCAGCTTTCTAGCGGGAGGGAACACCGGGGAGCTGTTTTTT. The encoded protein is CASSFLAGGNTGELFF.

This chain links TRBV6-5 with TRBJ2-7; perhaps TRBD2 as D (5 bases). The CDR3 length is 14 residues. V shed 5 bases and J shed 0 bases, with 11 bases lying between them. CDR1 and CDR2 from the germline V gene are MNHEY and SVGAGI. CDR3 nucleotides: TGTGCCAGCAGTCAGCGGCCTAGCTCCTACGAGCAGTACTTC. Its protein is CASSQRPSSYEQYF.

This rearrangement joins TRBV18 to TRBJ2-2; no firm D call. Germline V gives CDR1 KGHSH, CDR2 LQKENI. This CDR3 region has 14 residues. V lost 1 base and J lost 5, with 8 bases in between. The CDR3 loop is CASSPRARTGELFF. The DNA of the CDR3 is TGTGCCAGCTCACCACGTGCACGGACCGGGGAGCTGTTTTTT. Full variable domain (missing parts from reference TRBV18 and TRBJ2-2): NAGVMQNPRHLVRRRGQEARLRCSPMKGHSHVYWYRQLPEEGLKFMVYLQKENIIDESGMPKERFSAEFPKEGPSILRIQQVVRGDSAAYFCASSPRARTGELFFGEGSRLTVL.

This chain connects TRBV30 to TRBJ2-7, with D tentatively TRBD2 (6 bases). The CDR3 extends over 13 amino acids. Germline V gene data show CDR1 as GTSNPN and CDR2 as SVGIG (reference sequence). V was pared by 1 base and J by 4 bases, with 11 bases between. The CDR3 protein is CAWSAPGGYEQYF. CDR3 in DNA: TGTGCCTGGAGTGCGCCCGGGGGATACGAGCAGTACTTC.

This rearrangement joins TRBV7-2 to TRBJ2-3; TRBD1 matches 9 bases. The CDR3 spans 14 residues. Germline CDR1 SGHTA, CDR2 FQGNSA. The trim removed 5 bases at V and 6 bases at J, leaving 6 bases unmatched. The CDR3 spells CASSPGQGRDTQYF. Written as DNA, the CDR3 is TGTGCCAGCAGCCCCGGACAGGGGCGGGATACGCAGTATTTT. Full variable domain (outside the CDR3, taken from reference TRBV7-2 and TRBJ2-3): GAGVSQSPSNKVTEKGKDVELRCDPISGHTALYWYRQSLGQGLEFLIYFQGNSAPDKSGLPSDRFSAERTGGSVSTLTIQRTQQEDSAVYLCASSPGQGRDTQYFGPGTRLTVL.

The V call is TRBV5-5, the J call TRBJ2-7; D unclear. This CDR3 has 13 amino acids. V was cut by 2 bases and J by 0 bases, with 6 bases left in between. Per the germline V gene, CDR1 is SGHKS and CDR2 is YYEKEE (reference sequence). The CDR3 here is CASSFTSSYEQYF. In nucleotides, the CDR3 is TGTGCCAGCAGCTTTACAAGCTCCTACGAGCAGTACTTC.

V and J are TRBV7-6 and TRBJ2-2, with TRBD2 as a possible D gene (5 bases). The CDR3 is 16 residues long. Germline V lookup: CDR1 SGHVS, CDR2 FNYEAQ. V lost 3 bases to trimming and J lost 2 bases, with 13 bases between them. The CDR3 DNA reads as TGTGCCAGCAGCTTGCGAGCGGAAATTAACACCGGGGAGCTGTTTTTT. Encoded protein: CASSLRAEINTGELFF.

Turning to this clone: An end of the junction differs from the germline gene, which may be a read error. The gene calls are TRBV7-2 and TRBJ2-2; possible D gene TRBD2, 7 bases. CDR1 and CDR2 from the germline V gene are SGHTA and FQGNSA. CDR3 length equals 16 residues. The CDR3 DNA reads TGTGCCAGCACCTTAGGGGGGACTATGAGAACCGGGGAGCTGTTTTTT. The encoded protein is CASTLGGTMRTGELFF.

V is TRBV13 and J is TRBJ2-1; the match to TRBD1 covers 9 bases. Germline CDR1 reads PRHDT; CDR2 reads FYEKMQ (reference sequence). The CDR3 has 16 residues. J gave up 6 bases and V 5 bases, and 11 bases lay outside the gene matches. The CDR3 region has the DNA TGTGCCAGCAGCCGCTATCCGGGACAGGGCTTCAATGAGCAGTTCTTC. Translated: CASSRYPGQGFNEQFF.

The genes are TRBV14 and TRBJ1-1; no clear D gene. Trimming pared 4 bases from V and 1 base from J, leaving 7 bases between. CDR1 and CDR2 (germline): SGHDN, FVKESK. The CDR3 covers 13 residues. CDR3 coding DNA: TGTGCCAGCAGCCCGTCTTGGAACACTGAAGCTTTCTTT. Translation: CASSPSWNTEAFF.

The genes are TRBV6-1 and TRBJ2-2; D remains unclear. With 6 bases removed from V and 8 bases from J, the gap between germline ends came to 10 bases. Germline V CDR1 and CDR2: MNHNS, SASEGT. The CDR3 covers 12 residues. CDR3 in DNA: TGTGCCAGCAGCCAGGTTCGGGGGGAGCTGTTTTTT. Protein: CASSQVRGELFF.

This chain joins TRBV4-2 and TRBJ2-6, with D possibly TRBD1 on 6 matching bases. Trimming removed 0 bases from V and 2 bases from J, with 17 bases in between. The CDR3 is made up of 19 amino acids. CDR1 and CDR2 (germline): LGHNA, YNFKEQ. The CDR3 loop is CASSQDLRRGVTGANVLTF. CDR3 DNA: TGTGCCAGCAGCCAAGATCTGCGCAGGGGCGTAACTGGGGCCAACGTCCTGACTTTC.

The V call is TRBV5-1, the J call TRBJ1-1; D may be TRBD1 (6 bases). This CDR3 has 13 residues. V dropped 0 bases and J dropped 9 bases, with 12 bases sitting between them. Germline V gives CDR1 SGHRS, CDR2 YFSETQ. This CDR3 reads CASSLATDRKAFF. The DNA of the CDR3 is TGCGCCAGCAGCTTGGCCACTGACAGGAAAGCTTTCTTT.

This rearrangement joins TRBV5-1 to TRBJ2-7, with 8 bases fitting TRBD1. The CDR3 is 19 residues long. Germline V gene lookup returns CDR1 SGHRS and CDR2 YFSETQ. V was pared by 3 bases and J by 5 bases, with 22 bases of the junction left unmatched. The CDR3 DNA reads TGCGCCAGCAGCTCTGGGACAGGCCGCCTTCTAGTAAAACACCACGAGCAGTACTTC. Translation gives CASSSGTGRLLVKHHEQYF.

This chain joins TRBV30 and TRBJ2-3, with a tentative D call TRBD2 (6 bases). The germline V and J ends were trimmed by 0 bases and 1 base, with 17 bases remaining between them. This CDR3 region has 17 residues. Germline values: CDR1 GTSNPN, CDR2 SVGIG (reference sequence). The CDR3 loop is CAWSVTFGTFRTDTQYF. The CDR3 DNA is TGTGCCTGGAGTGTAACGTTTGGGACTTTTCGCACAGATACGCAGTATTTT.

This clone has just one count. The chain couples TRBV4-2 to TRBJ1-1; 10 bases are a match to TRBD1. The V segment lost 0 bases and the J segment 2 bases; nucleotides outside the gene matches: 6. The CDR3 is made up of 17 amino acids. Germline CDR1 and CDR2: LGHNA and YNFKEQ. The CDR3 sequence: CASSQDAGQGVNTEAFF. Here the CDR3 DNA reads TGTGCCAGCAGCCAAGATGCAGGACAGGGGGTCAACACTGAAGCTTTCTTT.

The gene calls are TRBV7-9 and TRBJ2-1; 11 bases line up with TRBD1. After removal of 5 bases from V and 5 bases from J, the junction contained 8 bases not matched to a gene. This CDR3 comprises 16 residues. The germline CDR1 and CDR2 sequences are SEHNR and FQNEAQ (reference sequence). In DNA, the CDR3 is TGTGCCAGCAGCCACCGAGGACAGGGGGCACACAATGAGCAGTTCTTC. Translated, it gives CASSHRGQGAHNEQFF.

This chain connects TRBV6-6 to TRBJ1-6; D not resolved. Germline assignment: CDR1 MNHNY and CDR2 SVGAGI (reference sequence). Between the trimmed V and J ends, which lost 0 bases and 8 bases, there was a span of 14 bases. The CDR3 has 16 amino acids. The CDR3 loop reads CASSYSTGMEDSPLHF. As DNA, the CDR3 is TGTGCCAGCAGTTACTCGACGGGGATGGAGGATTCACCCCTCCACTTT.

In DNA form, the CDR3 reads TGCGCCAGCAGGTCTCTAGCGCAGCACCGGGCCGGGGAGCTGTTTTTT. This sequence encodes CASRSLAQHRAGELFF. The V gene is TRBV5-1, the J gene TRBJ2-2; D may be TRBD2 (6 bases). CDR1 SGHRS and CDR2 YFSETQ come from the germline V gene. This CDR3 is built from 16 residues. Trimming cost V 5 bases and J 6 bases, with 20 bases left between them.

The chain is built from TRBV7-9 and TRBJ1-3; D unclear. The CDR3 spans 13 residues. V was cut by 8 bases and J by 0 bases, with 8 bases left in between. CDR1 is SEHNR, CDR2 FQNEAQ, per germline (reference sequence). The CDR3 DNA follows: TGTGCCAGCCAGACTGCCTCTGGAAACACCATATATTTT. Its translation: CASQTASGNTIYF.

This rearrangement joins TRBV5-1 to TRBJ2-5, with 14 bases aligning to TRBD2. This CDR3 comprises 18 residues. The V gene's germline CDR1 is SGHRS and CDR2 YFSETQ. With 4 bases clipped from V and 4 bases from J, the junction kept 12 bases outside the gene matches. CDR3 residues: CASSQGTTSGRVRETQYF. CDR3 nucleotide sequence: TGCGCCAGCAGCCAGGGGACGACTAGCGGGAGGGTAAGAGAGACCCAGTACTTC.

With respect to this clone: One end of the junction fails to match germline, which may point to a read error. The chain recombines TRBV7-9 with TRBJ2-3; D is uncertain. The CDR3 has 16 residues. The germline CDR1 and CDR2 sequences are SEHNR and FQNEAQ (reference sequence). DNA of the CDR3: TGTGCCAGCAGGCAGTCTCCCTTCAATGGCACGGATACGCAGTATTTT. This translates into CASRQSPFNGTDTQYF.

The chain is built from TRBV6-4 and TRBJ1-2, with 10 nucleotides matching TRBD1. The CDR3 covers 15 residues. The germline V gene has CDR1 MRHNA and CDR2 SNTAGT. With V trimmed by 5 bases and J by 2 bases, 5 bases remained unmatched. CDR3 loop: CASSRGQGVNYGYTF. The CDR3 region has the DNA TGTGCCAGCAGTCGAGGACAGGGGGTGAACTATGGCTACACCTTC.

The gene calls are TRBV15 and TRBJ2-3, with TRBD2 matching 9 bases. CDR3 size: 17 residues. Trimming took 3 bases from V and 6 from J; bases not matched to a gene: 13. CDR1 and CDR2 from the germline V gene are LNHNV and YYDKDF (reference sequence). CDR3 coding DNA: TGTGCCACCAGCAGGGGCGGGAGGGCCTCGGGAACTGATACGCAGTATTTT. Encoded protein: CATSRGGRASGTDTQYF.

This chain connects TRBV11-3 to TRBJ1-2; TRBD1 agrees at 9 bases. The ends lost 1 base at V and 7 bases at J; junction bases unmatched: 1. Germline assignment: CDR1 SGHNT and CDR2 YENEEA. The CDR3 length is 13 residues. The CDR3 DNA is TGTGCCAGCAGCTTAGCGACAGGGGGTGGCTACACCTTC. This translates into CASSLATGGGYTF.

J is TRBJ2-2 and V is TRBV10-3, with 11 nucleotides matching TRBD2. The CDR3 consists of 19 residues. V lost 0 bases, J lost 5 bases, and 11 bases stayed unmatched. Looked up from germline, CDR1 is ENHRY and CDR2 is SYGVKD. The CDR3 sequence is CAISESISGLAGGTGELFF. The CDR3 DNA sequence: TGTGCCATCAGTGAGTCCATTTCCGGACTAGCGGGTGGAACCGGGGAGCTGTTTTTT.

V gene TRBV6-1 combines with J gene TRBJ2-7, with D possibly matching TRBD2 (6 bases). CDR3 size: 14 residues. Trimming took 3 bases from V and 4 from J, leaving 13 bases between them. Germline lookup yields CDR1 MNHNS and CDR2 SASEGT. This chain's CDR3 is CASSDPKTSYEQYF. CDR3 nucleotide sequence: TGTGCCAGCAGTGACCCTAAGACTAGTTACGAGCAGTACTTC.

This clone appeared a single time. The chain carries TRBV9 and TRBJ2-2; the match to TRBD2 covers 12 bases. CDR1 SGDLS and CDR2 YYNGEE come from the germline V gene. Trimming cost V 4 bases and J 4 bases; bases outside gene matches: 5. The CDR3 sequence is 16 residues long. The CDR3 bases are TGTGCCAGCAGCTATCGGACTAGCGGGACCACCGGGGAGCTGTTTTTT. It codes for CASSYRTSGTTGELFF. Filled out from reference TRBV9 and TRBJ2-2, the complete variable domain reads DSGVTQTPKHLITATGQRVTLRCSPRSGDLSVYWYQQSLDQGLQFLIQYYNGEERAKGNILERFSAQQFPDLHSELNLSSLELGDSALYFCASSYRTSGTTGELFFGEGSRLTVL.

The chain employs TRBV15 and TRBJ2-5; a weak D match, TRBD2 (7 bases). Trimming left V 0 bases short and J 4 bases short, with 12 bases between. Per germline, CDR1 LNHNV and CDR2 YYDKDF (reference sequence). This CDR3 comprises 15 residues. CDR3 residues: CATSRDRGARETQYF. The CDR3 DNA reads as TGTGCCACCAGCAGAGATCGGGGGGCGCGAGAGACCCAGTACTTC.

This clone occurred once. The chain combines TRBV28 with TRBJ1-3, with 7 bases lining up with TRBD1. V lost 6 bases and J lost 0; bases outside the gene matches: 5. The germline V gene has CDR1 MDHEN and CDR2 SYDVKM. CDR3 length: 15 residues. CDR3 in DNA: TGTGCCAGCAGCCTCCACAGGGGCTCTGGAAACACCATATATTTT. Translation gives CASSLHRGSGNTIYF.

CDR3 protein: CASSLTATAFSGNTIYF. The CDR3 DNA is TGTGCCAGCAGTCTTACCGCGACAGCCTTCTCTGGAAACACCATATATTTT. This rearrangement joins TRBV7-8 to TRBJ1-3, with D tentatively TRBD1 (5 bases). The CDR3 totals 17 residues. Trimming took 6 bases from V and 0 from J, leaving 18 bases between them. Germline V gene sequence: CDR1 SGHVS, CDR2 FQNEAQ.